Below, 26 T cell receptor beta chains from the same sample are listed, as sequenced in a study of early T cells in non-severe SARS-CoV-2 infection. TCRdb independently ran MiXCR on the 5' RACE reads; one entry per CDR3 protein. Altogether tens of thousands of distinct CDR3 sequences are present, less than 8% being singletons, with the ten largest covering 24%. The starting material was whole blood, obtained at baseline. These TCRs come from an adult who was a healthcare worker with PCR-confirmed SARS-CoV-2 infection or an uninfected control (not recorded which).

This clonotype came up many times. The chain links TRBV29-1 to TRBJ2-2; 15 bases match TRBD2. The J segment lost 11 bases and the V segment lost 3 bases, leaving 7 bases of the junction unmatched. This CDR3 has 15 amino acids. Germline CDR1 SQVTM, CDR2 ANQGSEA. CDR3 in DNA: TGCAGCGTTGATCTGGGACTAGCGGGAGGTGTTGAGCTGTTTTTT. It specifies CSVDLGLAGGVELFF.

This chain links TRBV29-1 with TRBJ1-5, with TRBD1 matching over 8 bases. This CDR3 region has 13 residues. In germline, CDR1 is SQVTM, CDR2 ANQGSEA. The junction had 5 bases not matched to a gene; V was cut back by 7 bases and J by 3 bases. The CDR3 DNA reads TGCAGCGGGGGGACAGGCGTCAATCAGCCCCAGCATTTT. Residues: CSGGTGVNQPQHF. Looking up the rest from reference TRBV29-1 and TRBJ1-5 gives the full variable domain: SAVISQKPSRDICQRGTSLTIQCQVDSQVTMMFWYRQQPGQSLTLIATANQGSEATYESGFVIDKFPISRPNLTFSTLTVSNMSPEDSSIYLCSGGTGVNQPQHFGDGTRLSIL.

The table lists this clonotype with many counts. CDR3 DNA sequence: TGTGCCAGCAGCTATAAAAGGACGCCTGGGGCCAACGTCCTGACTTTC. Translating gives CASSYKRTPGANVLTF. J is TRBJ2-6 and V is TRBV14; D unresolved. The length of the CDR3 is 16 residues. Trimming took 5 bases from V and 2 from J, leaving 13 bases between them. Germline V gene lookup returns CDR1 SGHDN and CDR2 FVKESK. Complete variable domain (other parts from reference TRBV14 and TRBJ2-6): EAGVTQFPSHSVIEKGQTVTLRCDPISGHDNLYWYRRVMGKEIKFLLHFVKESKQDESGMPNNRFLAERTGGTYSTLKVQPAELEDSGVYFCASSYKRTPGANVLTFGAGSRLTVL.

This clonotype was picked up many times. The chain joins TRBV4-3 to TRBJ2-2, with 9 bases lining up with TRBD2. The V gene's germline CDR1 is LGHNA and CDR2 YSLEER. Trimming at V came to 1 base and at J to 2 bases, leaving 5 bases not matched to a gene. The length of the CDR3 is 17 residues. CDR3 DNA sequence: TGCGCCAGCAGCCAAGGCGGGAGGGCCGCAAACACCGGGGAGCTGTTTTTT. It translates to CASSQGGRAANTGELFF.

Only a few counts were recorded for this clonotype. This chain uses TRBV7-9 with TRBJ2-7, with D possibly TRBD1 on 6 matching bases. The CDR3 spans 14 residues. Germline V gene sequence: CDR1 SEHNR, CDR2 FQNEAQ (reference sequence). V lost 4 bases to trimming and J lost 1 base, with 11 bases between them. The DNA for the CDR3 is TGTGCCAGCAGCTGGACAGACGGATCCTACGAGCAGTACTTC. Its protein product is CASSWTDGSYEQYF. Supplemented by reference TRBV7-9 and TRBJ2-7, the full variable domain reads DTGVSQNPRHKITKRGQNVTFRCDPISEHNRLYWYRQTLGQGPEFLTYFQNEAQLEKSRLLSDRFSAERPKGSFSTLEIQRTEQGDSAMYLCASSWTDGSYEQYFGPGTRLTVT.

The V gene is TRBV11-2, the J gene TRBJ2-7, with TRBD2 as a possible D gene (5 bases). The CDR3 consists of 14 residues. Germline V CDR1 and CDR2: SGHAT, FQNNGV. Trimming took off 0 bases at V and 5 bases at J, with 11 bases between the two ends. DNA for the CDR3: TGTGCCAGCAGCTTAGATAAGGACTCTAACGAGCAGTACTTC. Translation gives CASSLDKDSNEQYF.

This clonotype has just a few counts. V gene TRBV2 combines with J gene TRBJ2-5; D not resolved. Trimming took off 4 bases at V and 5 bases at J, with 11 bases between the two ends. Germline V gene sequence: CDR1 SNHLY, CDR2 FYNNEI. The CDR3 length is 13 residues. CDR3: CASSVPVGETQYF. CDR3 DNA: TGTGCCAGCAGTGTTCCAGTCGGCGAGACCCAGTACTTC.

This clonotype was seen ten or more times. The V and J genes are TRBV7-8 and TRBJ2-5; 9 nucleotides align to TRBD1. V shed 4 bases, J shed 4 bases, and the junction held 4 bases outside the gene matches. The germline V gene has CDR1 SGHVS and CDR2 FQNEAQ. This CDR3 is 14 amino acids long. The CDR3 is CASSWDRVRETQYF. The CDR3 region has the DNA TGTGCCAGCAGCTGGGACAGGGTGAGAGAGACCCAGTACTTC.

Many counts were recorded for this clonotype. The chain uses TRBV15 and TRBJ2-1; D not resolved. Per the germline V gene, CDR1 is LNHNV and CDR2 is YYDKDF (reference sequence). Trimming pared 0 bases from V and 5 bases from J, leaving 8 bases between. The CDR3 is 14 amino acids. The CDR3 sequence: CATSRDLADNEQFF. The CDR3 DNA is TGTGCCACCAGCAGAGATCTGGCAGACAATGAGCAGTTCTTC.

Sample share makes this clonotype medium-sized. In DNA, the CDR3 is TGTGCCAGCAGCTTAGACCTTGGCACTGAGCAGTTCTTC. Residues: CASSLDLGTEQFF. The chain uses TRBV7-6 and TRBJ2-1; no definite D call. This CDR3 has 13 amino acids. Between the trimmed V and J ends, which lost 1 base and 9 bases, there was a span of 10 bases. Germline V CDR1 and CDR2: SGHVS, FNYEAQ.

This clonotype was picked up many times. The V call is TRBV5-6, the J call TRBJ1-3; weak D call: TRBD1 (5 bases). The CDR3 length is 18 residues. The V and J ends lost 2 bases and 0 bases respectively, with 18 bases between them. Germline-derived CDR1 and CDR2 are SGHDT and YYEEEE. The CDR3 nucleotides read TGTGCCAGCAGCTTAATCGGATGGACCGGGACCTCTGGAAACACCATATATTTT. Protein: CASSLIGWTGTSGNTIYF.

This clonotype was seen repeatedly, ten times or more. The chain employs TRBV28 and TRBJ1-5, with D perhaps matching TRBD1 (6 bases). The CDR3 loop spans 15 amino acids. V gave up 6 bases and J gave up 4 bases, with 16 bases separating them. CDR1 is MDHEN, CDR2 SYDVKM, per germline. The CDR3 coding sequence is TGTGCCAGCAGCTCAGGGGCCGGAGTAAATCAGCCCCAGCATTTT. This sequence encodes CASSSGAGVNQPQHF.

This clonotype was seen many times. This rearrangement joins TRBV12-3 or TRBV12-4 to TRBJ2-1; TRBD2 matches at 13 bases. J was trimmed by 5 bases and V by 10 bases; bases with no gene match: 8. The CDR3 runs 15 residues. The DNA of the CDR3 is TGTGCCACACAGGCCGGGACTAGCGGGAACAATGAGCAGTTCTTC. Residues: CATQAGTSGNNEQFF.

This clonotype was seen many times. V is TRBV20-1 and J is TRBJ2-5; possible D gene TRBD1, 6 bases. V gave up 5 bases and J gave up 2 bases, with 12 bases separating them. The germline V gene encodes CDR1 DFQATT and CDR2 SNEGSKA (reference sequence). CDR3 length equals 13 residues. The CDR3 DNA reads as TGCAGTGCTCCTGAGACAGGACAAGAGACCCAGTACTTC. Residues: CSAPETGQETQYF.

This clonotype has a count of ten or more. The V call is TRBV12-3 or TRBV12-4, the J call TRBJ1-4; TRBD1 agrees at 7 bases. The CDR3 length is 14 residues. Unmatched junction bases numbered 6, after V lost 3 bases and J lost 8 bases. The CDR3 coding sequence is TGTGCCAGCAGTTTTCAGGGGGGCTTGGAAAAACTGTTTTTT. The encoded protein is CASSFQGGLEKLFF.

The genes are TRBV20-1 and TRBJ2-3; D is ambiguous. V was trimmed by 2 bases and J by 5 bases, leaving 5 bases between them. The germline CDR1 and CDR2 sequences are DFQATT and SNEGSKA (reference sequence). The CDR3 contains 11 residues. CDR3 sequence: CSARFLDTQYF. DNA of the CDR3: TGCAGTGCTAGATTCCTAGATACGCAGTATTTT.

This clonotype showed up many times. The rearrangement links TRBV5-1 to TRBJ2-3; 7 positions agree with TRBD1. V lost 3 bases to trimming and J lost 3 bases; unmatched junction nucleotides: 1. The CDR3 sequence is 13 residues long. The germline CDR1 and CDR2 sequences are SGHRS and YFSETQ. DNA of the CDR3: TGCGCCAGCAGCTCACAGGGGACAGATACGCAGTATTTT. Residues: CASSSQGTDTQYF.

The CDR3 DNA sequence: TGTGCCAGTGGCAATGGACAGGGAGCAGCTAACTATGGCTACACCTTC. This sequence encodes CASGNGQGAANYGYTF. The chain links TRBV19 to TRBJ1-2, with 8 positions matching TRBD1. V dropped 8 bases and J dropped 0; count of bases not matched to a gene: 11. This CDR3 is 16 amino acids long. Germline CDR1 is LNHDA and CDR2 is SQIVND (reference sequence).

There are a few counts of this clonotype. The chain employs TRBV5-1 and TRBJ2-7; TRBD2 agrees at 7 bases. The germline gives CDR1 SGHRS, CDR2 YFSETQ. V trimming: 2 bases; J trimming: 0 bases; junction bases outside the gene matches: 5. The CDR3 totals 15 residues. Here the CDR3 DNA reads TGCGCCAGCAGCTTCGCTAGCGGTCTCTCCTACGAGCAGTACTTC. Translated, it gives CASSFASGLSYEQYF.

This clonotype was recorded at least ten times. The V gene is TRBV4-3, the J gene TRBJ1-4; D might be TRBD1 (5 bases). Trimming pared 3 bases from V and 1 base from J, leaving 6 bases between. The germline gives CDR1 LGHNA, CDR2 YSLEER. This CDR3 region has 14 residues. The CDR3 protein is CASSHGGTNEKLFF. Written as DNA, the CDR3 is TGCGCCAGCAGCCATGGGGGAACTAATGAAAAACTGTTTTTT.

This clonotype has at least ten counts. This chain uses TRBV7-2 with TRBJ2-5, with D tentatively TRBD1 (6 bases). V lost 7 bases, J lost 3 bases, and 15 bases lay in between. Germline values: CDR1 SGHTA, CDR2 FQGNSA. CDR3 length: 14 residues. CDR3 in amino acids: CASNLWTVKETQYF. The CDR3 DNA is TGTGCCAGCAACCTCTGGACAGTGAAAGAGACCCAGTACTTC.

This clonotype was seen at least ten times. The chain joins TRBV28 to TRBJ1-3, with 9 bases aligning to TRBD1. The CDR3 is made up of 15 amino acids. The V gene end was trimmed by 5 bases and the J gene end by 4 bases; junction bases not matched to a gene: 6. In germline, CDR1 is MDHEN, CDR2 SYDVKM. The CDR3 region is CASSALGQGGNTIYF. As DNA, the CDR3 is TGTGCCAGCAGTGCCTTGGGACAGGGAGGAAACACCATATATTTT.

The chain has TRBV28 and TRBJ2-2; TRBD2 matches 14 bases. CDR3 length equals 17 residues. J lost 7 bases, V lost 4 bases, and 8 bases had no gene match. CDR1 and CDR2 (germline): MDHEN, SYDVKM. The CDR3 DNA sequence: TGTGCCAGCAGTTCGGCGGGACTAGCGGGAGTTGGCGGGGAGCTGTTTTTT. Residues: CASSSAGLAGVGGELFF.

This rearrangement joins TRBV20-1 to TRBJ2-5; the D is unclear. CDR1 is DFQATT, CDR2 SNEGSKA, per germline (reference sequence). Deletions cut 0 bases from V and 5 bases from J, with 7 bases between. The CDR3 loop spans 12 amino acids. The DNA of the CDR3 is TGCAGTGCTAGAGATATAAGGGAGACCCAGTACTTC. Amino acids: CSARDIRETQYF.

The chain employs TRBV6-6 and TRBJ2-7; TRBD2 aligns across 7 bases. Looked up from germline, CDR1 is MNHNY and CDR2 is SVGAGI (reference sequence). J was trimmed by 4 bases and V by 6 bases; bases with no gene match: 12. The CDR3 runs 15 residues. The CDR3 DNA is TGTGCCAGCAGCTCGGACTCCGCGGGAGTTTACGAGCAGTACTTC. Residues: CASSSDSAGVYEQYF.

This clonotype was seen many times. The genes are TRBV29-1 and TRBJ1-1; D is unclear. The V end was cut by 7 bases, the J end by 0 bases, with 6 bases between. The length of the CDR3 is 11 residues. Germline V gene data show CDR1 as SQVTM and CDR2 as ANQGSEA. The CDR3 DNA reads TGCAGCGCACGGCTGAACACTGAAGCTTTCTTT. It is translated as CSARLNTEAFF. The variable domain in full, with the rest retrieved from reference TRBV29-1 and TRBJ1-1, is SAVISQKPSRDICQRGTSLTIQCQVDSQVTMMFWYRQQPGQSLTLIATANQGSEATYESGFVIDKFPISRPNLTFSTLTVSNMSPEDSSIYLCSARLNTEAFFGQGTRLTVV.